Listed below are T cell receptor beta chains from one sample, sequenced in a study of shared clonotypes between healthy human individuals. Sequenced by immunoSEQ multiplex PCR; TCRdb stores in-frame clones only, minus some. The sample shows about 1.1 million clones, approximately 75% of them seen only once. Sequenced material: memory CD4+ T cells from PBMCs. Receptors were obtained from a young man in good health. Some clones in this sample may be carry-over from other donors' samples. The CDR3 runs from the conserved cysteine through the conserved F or W. D genes are given only for firm matches.

cdr3_aa	cdr3_nt	v_call	d_call	j_call	cdr3_length
CATSRVRQYNEQFF	TGTGCCACCAGCAGAGTTCGACAATACAATGAGCAGTTCTTC	TRBV15	NA	TRBJ2-1	14
CASSPTGRLNEQFF	TGTGCCAGCAGTCCAACGGGGAGGCTTAATGAGCAGTTCTTC	TRBV6-4	NA	TRBJ2-1	14
CASSLPAGGLSTDTQYF	TGTGCCAGCAGTCTCCCCGCGGGAGGGCTGAGCACAGATACGCAGTATTTT	TRBV2	TRBD2	TRBJ2-3	17
CASTGFSGLAGAAYEQYF	TGTGCCAGCACGGGGTTCTCGGGGCTAGCGGGAGCTGCCTACGAGCAGTACTTC	TRBV2	TRBD2	TRBJ2-7	18
CASSPGGTSHGNEQFF	TGTGCCAGCAGCCCCGGGGGGACTAGTCATGGTAATGAGCAGTTCTTC	TRBV9	TRBD2	TRBJ2-1	16
CASSLAGTAQETQYF	TGTGCCAGCAGCTTAGCCGGGACAGCACAAGAGACCCAGTACTTC	TRBV7-2	TRBD1	TRBJ2-5	15
CASSFCSLNQPQHF	TGTGCCAGCAGCTTTTGTTCCCTAAATCAGCCCCAGCATTTT	TRBV11-1	NA	TRBJ1-5	14
CASSYVQGGGTEAFF	TGTGCCAGTAGTTACGTTCAGGGCGGGGGCACTGAAGCTTTCTTT	TRBV7-9	NA	TRBJ1-1	15
CASSLGLAGAAEQFF	TGTGCCAGCAGCTTAGGGCTAGCGGGAGCGGCTGAGCAGTTCTTC	TRBV11-2	TRBD2	TRBJ2-1	15
CASSLARHAGAFF	TGTGCCAGCAGTTTAGCCCGACACGCCGGAGCTTTCTTT	TRBV28	NA	TRBJ1-1	13
CASSPPLGRNEKLFF	TGTGCCAGCAGTCCCCCGCTTGGGCGGAACGAAAAACTGTTTTTT	TRBV28	NA	TRBJ1-4	15
CASSLGAGSGFF	TGTGCCAGCAGCTTGGGGGCAGGCTCAGGTTTCTTT	TRBV5-6	NA	TRBJ1-1	12
CASRVTEKLFF	TGTGCCAGCAGGGTCACTGAAAAACTGTTTTTT	TRBV28	NA	TRBJ1-4	11
CASSSIRHYEQYF	TGTGCCAGCAGCTCAATCAGGCACTACGAGCAGTACTTC	TRBV7-8	NA	TRBJ2-7	13
CASSLSGGTEAFF	TGTGCCAGCAGTTTATCAGGGGGCACTGAAGCTTTCTTT	TRBV27	NA	TRBJ1-1	13
CASSLKDTYEQYF	TGTGCCAGCAGTTTAAAGGACACCTACGAGCAGTACTTC	TRBV27	NA	TRBJ2-7	13